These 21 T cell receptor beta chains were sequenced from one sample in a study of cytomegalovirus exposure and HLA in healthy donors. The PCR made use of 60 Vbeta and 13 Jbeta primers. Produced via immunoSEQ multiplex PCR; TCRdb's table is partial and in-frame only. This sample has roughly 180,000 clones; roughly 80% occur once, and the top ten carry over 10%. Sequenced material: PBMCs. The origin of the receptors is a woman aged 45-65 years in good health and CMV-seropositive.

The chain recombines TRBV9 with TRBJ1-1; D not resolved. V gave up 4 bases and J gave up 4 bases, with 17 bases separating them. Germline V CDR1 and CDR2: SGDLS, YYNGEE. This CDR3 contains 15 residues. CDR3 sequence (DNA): TGTGCCAGCAGCCCCACAGAGGGCCGTATCACTGAAGCTTTCTTT. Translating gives CASSPTEGRITEAFF.

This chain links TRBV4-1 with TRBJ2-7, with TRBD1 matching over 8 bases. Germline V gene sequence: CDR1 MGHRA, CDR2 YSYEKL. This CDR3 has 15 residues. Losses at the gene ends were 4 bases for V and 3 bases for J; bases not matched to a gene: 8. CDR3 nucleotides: TGCGCCAGCAGCCCGACCCGGGACAGGAGCTACGAGCAGTACTTC. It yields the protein CASSPTRDRSYEQYF.

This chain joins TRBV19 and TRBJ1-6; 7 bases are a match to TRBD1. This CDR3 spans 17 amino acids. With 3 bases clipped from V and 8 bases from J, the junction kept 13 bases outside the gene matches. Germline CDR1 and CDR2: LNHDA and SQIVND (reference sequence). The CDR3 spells CASSISGTAGGHSPLHF. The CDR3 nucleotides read TGTGCCAGTAGTATCTCCGGGACAGCGGGAGGTCATTCACCCCTCCACTTT.

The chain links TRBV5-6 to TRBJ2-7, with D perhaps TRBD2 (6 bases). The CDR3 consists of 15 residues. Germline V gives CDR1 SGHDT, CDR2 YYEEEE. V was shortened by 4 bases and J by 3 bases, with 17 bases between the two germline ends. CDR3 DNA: TGTGCCAGCAGCAAGCTAGCGCAATATTTCTACGAGCAGTACTTC. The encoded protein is CASSKLAQYFYEQYF.

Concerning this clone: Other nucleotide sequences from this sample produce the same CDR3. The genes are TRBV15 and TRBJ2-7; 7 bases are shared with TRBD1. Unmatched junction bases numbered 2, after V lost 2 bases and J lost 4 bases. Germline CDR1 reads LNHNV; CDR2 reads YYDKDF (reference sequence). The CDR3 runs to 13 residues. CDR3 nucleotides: TGTGCCACCAGCAGACGACAGGGATACGAGCAGTACTTC. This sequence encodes CATSRRQGYEQYF.

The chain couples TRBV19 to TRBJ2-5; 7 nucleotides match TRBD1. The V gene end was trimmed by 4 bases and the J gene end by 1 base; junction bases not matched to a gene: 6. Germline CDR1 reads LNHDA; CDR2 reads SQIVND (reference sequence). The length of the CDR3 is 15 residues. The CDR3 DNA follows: TGTGCCAGTAGTACCCTACAGGGGCCCCAAGAGACCCAGTACTTC. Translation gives CASSTLQGPQETQYF. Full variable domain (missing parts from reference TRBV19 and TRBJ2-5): DGGITQSPKYLFRKEGQNVTLSCEQNLNHDAMYWYRQDPGQGLRLIYYSQIVNDFQKGDIAEGYSVSREKKESFPLTVTSAQKNPTAFYLCASSTLQGPQETQYFGPGTRLLVL.

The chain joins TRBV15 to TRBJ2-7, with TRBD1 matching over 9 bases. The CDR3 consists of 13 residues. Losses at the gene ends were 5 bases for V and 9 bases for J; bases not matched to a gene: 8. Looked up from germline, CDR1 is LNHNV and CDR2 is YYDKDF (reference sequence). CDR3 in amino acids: CATSARTGGAQYF. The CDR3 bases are TGTGCCACCAGCGCCCGCACAGGGGGCGCGCAGTACTTC.

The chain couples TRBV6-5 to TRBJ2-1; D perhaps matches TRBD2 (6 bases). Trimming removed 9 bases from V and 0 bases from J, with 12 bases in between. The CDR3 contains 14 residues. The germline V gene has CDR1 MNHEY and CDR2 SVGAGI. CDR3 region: CASRRGISYNEQFF. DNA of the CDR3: TGTGCCAGTCGGCGGGGAATCTCCTACAATGAGCAGTTCTTC.

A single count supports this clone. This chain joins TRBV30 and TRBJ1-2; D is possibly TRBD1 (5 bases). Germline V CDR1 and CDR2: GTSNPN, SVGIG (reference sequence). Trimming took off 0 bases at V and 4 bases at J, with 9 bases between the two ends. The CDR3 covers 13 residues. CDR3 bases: TGTGCCTGGAGTGTACCAGGGCTCTATGGCTACACCTTC. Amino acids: CAWSVPGLYGYTF.

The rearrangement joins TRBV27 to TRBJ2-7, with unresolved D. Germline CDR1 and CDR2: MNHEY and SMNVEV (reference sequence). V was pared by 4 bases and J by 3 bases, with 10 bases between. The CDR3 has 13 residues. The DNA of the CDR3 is TGTGCCAGCAGTTCGCGAAATTACTACGAGCAGTACTTC. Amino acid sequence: CASSSRNYYEQYF.

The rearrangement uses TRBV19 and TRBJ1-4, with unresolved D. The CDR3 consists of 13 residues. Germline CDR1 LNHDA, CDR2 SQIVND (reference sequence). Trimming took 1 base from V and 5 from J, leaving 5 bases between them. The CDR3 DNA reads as TGTGCCAGTAGTATAGGTTCGAATGAAAAACTGTTTTTT. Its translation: CASSIGSNEKLFF.

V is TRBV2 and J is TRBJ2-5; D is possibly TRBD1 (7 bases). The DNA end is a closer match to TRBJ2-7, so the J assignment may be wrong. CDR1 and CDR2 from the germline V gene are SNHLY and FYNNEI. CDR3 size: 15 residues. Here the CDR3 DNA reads TGTGCCAGCATAGGGGGCGGGGCGATCTCCTACGAGCAGTACTTC. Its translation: CASIGGGAISYEQYF.

The CDR3 DNA is TGCGCCAGCAGCTTGGATGGGCGAACGAACACCGGGGAGCTGTTTTTT. Residues: CASSLDGRTNTGELFF. V usage is TRBV5-1 and J usage is TRBJ2-2; D call uncertain. The germline V and J ends were trimmed by 0 bases and 0 bases, with 9 bases remaining between them. Looked up from germline, CDR1 is SGHRS and CDR2 is YFSETQ. This CDR3 comprises 16 residues.

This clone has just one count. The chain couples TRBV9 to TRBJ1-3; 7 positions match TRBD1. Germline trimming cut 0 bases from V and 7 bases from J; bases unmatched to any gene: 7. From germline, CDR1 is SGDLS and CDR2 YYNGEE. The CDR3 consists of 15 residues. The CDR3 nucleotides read TGTGCCAGCAGCGTAGGGGACAGTGGGGGTAACACCATATATTTT. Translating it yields CASSVGDSGGNTIYF.

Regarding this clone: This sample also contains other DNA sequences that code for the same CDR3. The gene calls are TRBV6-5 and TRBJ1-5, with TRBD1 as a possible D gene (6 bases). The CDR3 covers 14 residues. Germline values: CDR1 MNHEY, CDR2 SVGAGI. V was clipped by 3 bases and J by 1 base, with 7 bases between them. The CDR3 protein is CASSYRGSNQPQHF. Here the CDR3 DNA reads TGTGCCAGCAGTTATAGGGGGAGCAATCAGCCCCAGCATTTT.

CDR3 coding DNA: TGTGCCAGCAGACCCCGATCGAGCGGGGGAGATGAGCAGTTCTTC. Protein: CASRPRSSGGDEQFF. The chain employs TRBV7-9 and TRBJ2-1; 8 bases line up with TRBD2. Germline V lookup: CDR1 SEHNR, CDR2 FQNEAQ (reference sequence). The CDR3 covers 15 residues. Losses at the gene ends were 6 bases for V and 8 bases for J; bases not matched to a gene: 12.

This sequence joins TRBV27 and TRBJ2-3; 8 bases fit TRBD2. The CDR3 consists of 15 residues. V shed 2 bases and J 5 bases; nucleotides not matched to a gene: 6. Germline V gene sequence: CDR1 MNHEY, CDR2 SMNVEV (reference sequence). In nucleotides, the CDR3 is TGTGCCAGCAGTTTACCGGGGGGGCCGATAGATACGCAGTATTTT. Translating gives CASSLPGGPIDTQYF.

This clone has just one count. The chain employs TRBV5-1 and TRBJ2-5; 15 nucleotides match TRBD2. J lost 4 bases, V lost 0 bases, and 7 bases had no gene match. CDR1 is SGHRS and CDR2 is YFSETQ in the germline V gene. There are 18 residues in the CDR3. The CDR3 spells CASSLAFGLAGGRETQYF. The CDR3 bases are TGCGCCAGCAGCTTGGCCTTCGGACTAGCGGGGGGGCGAGAGACCCAGTACTTC.

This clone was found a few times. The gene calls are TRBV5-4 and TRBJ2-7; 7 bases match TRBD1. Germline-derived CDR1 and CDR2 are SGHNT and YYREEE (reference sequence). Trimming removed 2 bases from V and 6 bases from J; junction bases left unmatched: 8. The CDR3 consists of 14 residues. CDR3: CASSFGRGRVEQYF. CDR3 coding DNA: TGTGCCAGCAGCTTTGGTAGGGGGCGGGTCGAGCAGTACTTC.

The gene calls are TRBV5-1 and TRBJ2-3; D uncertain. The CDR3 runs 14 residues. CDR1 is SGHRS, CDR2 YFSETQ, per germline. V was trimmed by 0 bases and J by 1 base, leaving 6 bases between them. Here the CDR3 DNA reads TGCGCCAGCAGCTTGGGACACGGCACAGATACGCAGTATTTT. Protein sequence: CASSLGHGTDTQYF.

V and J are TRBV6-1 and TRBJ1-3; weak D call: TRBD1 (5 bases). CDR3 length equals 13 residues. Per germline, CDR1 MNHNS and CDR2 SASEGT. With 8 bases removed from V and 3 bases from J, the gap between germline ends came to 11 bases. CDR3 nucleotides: TGTGCCAGCTCAGGGTCCCTTGGAAACACCATATATTTT. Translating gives CASSGSLGNTIYF.